One sample yielded the 8 T cell receptor beta chains listed below, sequenced in a study of OX40 agonist ivuxolimab in advanced cancers. Using immunoSEQ multiplex PCR, the repertoire was profiled, and TCRdb retains in-frame clones only, with some absent. The repertoire has about 98,000 clones, approximately 91% of them found once; the top ten carry around 0.8%. Sequencing used CD4+ or CD8+ T cells sorted from blood, obtained in a trial of the OX40 agonist ivuxolimab. The receptors were sampled from an adult with an advanced solid tumor such as melanoma, head and neck, liver or kidney cancer.

This clone has just a few counts. J is TRBJ2-7 and V is TRBV10-3; D is tentatively TRBD1 or TRBD2 (5 bases each). Trimming cost V 2 bases and J 5 bases, with 10 bases left between them. Per germline, CDR1 ENHRY and CDR2 SYGVKD. The CDR3 length is 13 residues. CDR3 loop: CAISEMGTDEQYV. The CDR3 DNA reads as TGTGCCATCAGTGAGATGGGGACCGACGAGCAGTACGTC.

This clone was found a few times. V is TRBV19 and J is TRBJ1-5, with a weak D call TRBD1 (5 bases). CDR3 size: 10 residues. Trimming cost V 10 bases and J 9 bases, with 10 bases left between them. From germline, CDR1 is LNHDA and CDR2 SQIVND (reference sequence). For the CDR3, the DNA is TGTGCCACAGGGTTTAGGCCCCAGCATTTT. It codes for CATGFRPQHF.

This chain connects TRBV5-1 to TRBJ2-2; TRBD2 is a possible D gene (6 bases). V gave up 4 bases and J gave up 5 bases, with 12 bases separating them. The length of the CDR3 is 14 residues. CDR1 and CDR2 from the germline V gene are SGHRS and YFSETQ. DNA of the CDR3: TGCGCCAGCAGCAGCTCGACTAGTACCGGGGAGCTGTTTTTT. The encoded protein is CASSSSTSTGELFF. Using reference TRBV5-1 and TRBJ2-2 for the parts outside the CDR3, the full variable domain is KAGVTQTPRYLIKTRGQQVTLSCSPISGHRSVSWYQQTPGQGLQFLFEYFSETQRNKGNFPGRFSGRQFSNSRSEMNVSTLELGDSALYLCASSSSTSTGELFFGEGSRLTVL.

This clone was seen more than once but under ten times. This chain joins TRBV11-2 and TRBJ1-1; D unclear. Trimming stripped 9 bases from V and 1 base from J, with 9 bases between. Germline loops: CDR1 SGHAT, CDR2 FQNNGV. The CDR3 consists of 12 residues. The CDR3 bases are TGTGCCAGTAGGACGCAGAACACTGAAGCTTTCTTT. Amino acid sequence: CASRTQNTEAFF.

The rearrangement links TRBV5-1 to TRBJ1-2; D not resolved. Trimming cost V 0 bases and J 3 bases, with 9 bases left between them. Germline lookup yields CDR1 SGHRS and CDR2 YFSETQ. CDR3 length equals 14 residues. The CDR3 DNA is TGCGCCAGCAGCTTGGCCGACGCCGACTATGGCTACACCTTC. The encoded protein is CASSLADADYGYTF.

The rearrangement uses TRBV5-6 and TRBJ2-6; possibly TRBD2 for D (6 bases). Germline V CDR1 and CDR2: SGHDT, YYEEEE. CDR3 length equals 16 residues. Between the trimmed V and J ends, which lost 4 bases and 0 bases, there was a span of 11 bases. CDR3 protein: CASSPGLVSGANVLTF. The CDR3, as DNA: TGTGCCAGCAGCCCGGGACTGGTCTCTGGGGCCAACGTCCTGACTTTC.

This chain joins TRBV6-1 and TRBJ1-5; 7 nucleotides align to TRBD1. Germline-derived CDR1 and CDR2 are MNHNS and SASEGT. The CDR3 consists of 15 residues. Trimming removed 6 bases from V and 5 bases from J; junction bases left unmatched: 10. CDR3: CASSDRDPAHQPQHF. As DNA, the CDR3 is TGTGCCAGCAGCGACAGGGATCCTGCCCATCAGCCCCAGCATTTT.

This chain links TRBV27 with TRBJ2-1; TRBD2 matches 7 bases. The CDR3 spans 13 residues. Trimming cost V 5 bases and J 16 bases; bases outside gene matches: 14. Germline V lookup: CDR1 MNHEY, CDR2 SMNVEV (reference sequence). In DNA, the CDR3 is TGTGCCAGCAGTCTCAGGACTAGGCCACCGCATTTCTTC. This codes for CASSLRTRPPHFF.